The 11 T cell receptor beta chains listed next were all sequenced from one sample in a study of blood T cells in healthy people across ages. Combining a sample-barcoded 5' primer with a J-beta primer mix, a second PCR ran for roughly 7 to 12 cycles. TCRdb recomputed calls from the 5' RACE reads with MiXCR, one row per CDR3 protein. The repertoire consists of about 1.4 million distinct CDR3 sequences, with around 55% occurring once and the leading ten covering 5.5% to 8%. Sequences were obtained from blood. Receptor source: a man between 18 and 29 years old in good health.

Worth noting for this clonotype: The junction departs from the called germline gene at one end, perhaps through a read error. The chain carries TRBV6-5 and TRBJ1-1, with 7 positions matching TRBD1. Germline V gene data show CDR1 as MNHEY and CDR2 as SVGAGI. The CDR3 loop spans 15 amino acids. CDR3 sequence: CASSYNPTGNTGAFF. For the CDR3, the DNA is TGTGCCAGCAGTTACAACCCGACAGGGAACACTGGAGCTTTCTTT.

A few counts support this clonotype. This sequence joins TRBV14 and TRBJ2-1; D is uncertain. The CDR3 sequence is 12 residues long. Germline V gives CDR1 SGHDN, CDR2 FVKESK. Trimming removed 4 bases from V and 9 bases from J, with 10 bases in between. The chain's CDR3 is CASSPTSGEQFF. In nucleotides, the CDR3 is TGTGCCAGCAGCCCCACATCGGGTGAGCAGTTCTTC.

The chain recombines TRBV6-2 or TRBV6-3 with TRBJ2-7; D perhaps matches TRBD1 (5 bases). CDR3 size: 15 residues. Between the trimmed V and J ends, which lost 7 bases and 0 bases, there was a span of 16 bases. Germline loops: CDR1 MNHEY, CDR2 SVGEGT. The CDR3 nucleotides are TGTGCCAGCAAGGGGTTTGCGGCCTACTCCTACGAGCAGTACTTC. Translated: CASKGFAAYSYEQYF.

Many counts were recorded for this clonotype. The rearrangement uses TRBV7-9 and TRBJ2-7, with D unresolved. The CDR3 covers 12 residues. The germline CDR1 and CDR2 sequences are SEHNR and FQNEAQ (reference sequence). The V end was cut by 1 base, the J end by 2 bases, with 3 bases between. The CDR3 spells CASSLDPYEQYF. The CDR3 region has the DNA TGTGCCAGCAGCTTAGATCCCTACGAGCAGTACTTC.

This clonotype was counted a few times. V gene TRBV10-3 combines with J gene TRBJ2-7; 8 nucleotides align to TRBD2. CDR1 ENHRY and CDR2 SYGVKD come from the germline V gene. V was clipped by 0 bases and J by 6 bases; unmatched bases: 7. The CDR3 contains 15 residues. The CDR3 DNA reads TGTGCCATCAGTGAGTCCCGAGCGGGAGAAGGCGAGCAGTACTTC. It encodes CAISESRAGEGEQYF.

The rearrangement links TRBV29-1 to TRBJ1-4, with TRBD1 matching 11 bases. Germline values: CDR1 SQVTM, CDR2 ANQGSEA. This CDR3 comprises 17 residues. The ends lost 3 bases at V and 3 bases at J; junction bases unmatched: 9. The CDR3 region is CSVDGSGQGAPNEKLFF. The CDR3 coding sequence is TGCAGCGTTGATGGTAGTGGACAGGGGGCACCTAATGAAAAACTGTTTTTT.

The chain couples TRBV7-9 to TRBJ2-5; either TRBD1 or TRBD2 may fit D (6 bases each). CDR1 and CDR2 (germline): SEHNR, FQNEAQ (reference sequence). This CDR3 is 16 amino acids long. The V end was cut by 3 bases, the J end by 2 bases, with 16 bases between. CDR3 nucleotide sequence: TGTGCCAGCAGCTTTTCGCTCGGCGGGACACAAGAGACCCAGTACTTC. Its protein is CASSFSLGGTQETQYF.

V is TRBV7-9 and J is TRBJ2-1, with 10 bases matching TRBD1. Germline V gene data show CDR1 as SEHNR and CDR2 as FQNEAQ (reference sequence). This CDR3 region has 16 residues. V lost 5 bases to trimming and J lost 3 bases; unmatched junction nucleotides: 7. The CDR3 nucleotides are TGTGCCAGCAGCCGACAGGGGGCCCTACGCTACAATGAGCAGTTCTTC. Its protein product is CASSRQGALRYNEQFF.

This clonotype was recorded a few times. This chain joins TRBV2 and TRBJ2-5, with D possibly matching TRBD1 (6 bases). The CDR3 consists of 14 residues. Germline V gene sequence: CDR1 SNHLY, CDR2 FYNNEI. Trimming shortened V by 7 bases and J by 4 bases, and 16 bases separated the two germline ends. The CDR3 region is CASKRSRGTETQYF. CDR3 DNA: TGTGCCAGCAAACGTTCCAGGGGTACAGAGACCCAGTACTTC.

This clonotype was picked up one time. The junction differs from germline at one of its ends, possibly a read error. V gene TRBV7-7 combines with J gene TRBJ2-1, with D possibly TRBD2 on 6 matching bases. The CDR3 contains 14 residues. From germline, CDR1 is SSHAT and CDR2 FNYEAQ (reference sequence). Here the CDR3 reads CASSETIDGGEQFF. For the CDR3, the DNA is TGTGCTAGCAGCGAAACTATCGACGGGGGAGAGCAGTTCTTC.

This chain uses TRBV20-1 with TRBJ2-5; unclear D gene. There are 14 residues in the CDR3. CDR1 and CDR2 (germline): DFQATT, SNEGSKA (reference sequence). The V end was cut by 3 bases, the J end by 1 base, with 12 bases between. Here the CDR3 reads CSARVNTVQETQYF. The CDR3 DNA reads TGCAGTGCTAGGGTGAACACCGTCCAAGAGACCCAGTACTTC.